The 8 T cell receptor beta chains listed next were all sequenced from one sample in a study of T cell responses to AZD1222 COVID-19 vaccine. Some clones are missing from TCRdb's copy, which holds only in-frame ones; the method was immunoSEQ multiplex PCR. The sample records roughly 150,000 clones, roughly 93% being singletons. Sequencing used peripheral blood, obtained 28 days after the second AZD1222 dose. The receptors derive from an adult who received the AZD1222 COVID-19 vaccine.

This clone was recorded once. The CDR3: CASSPSGNTIYF. CDR3 coding DNA: TGTGCCAGCAGCCCCTCTGGAAACACCATATATTTT. The chain uses TRBV11-3 and TRBJ1-3; D gene ambiguous. The CDR3 totals 12 residues. V was clipped by 5 bases and J by 0 bases, with 2 bases between them. Germline-derived CDR1 and CDR2 are SGHNT and YENEEA.

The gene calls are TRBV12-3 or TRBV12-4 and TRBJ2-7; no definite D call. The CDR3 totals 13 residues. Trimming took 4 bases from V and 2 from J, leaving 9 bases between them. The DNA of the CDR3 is TGTGCCAGCAGTTACCTAGACACCTACGAGCAGTACTTC. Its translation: CASSYLDTYEQYF.

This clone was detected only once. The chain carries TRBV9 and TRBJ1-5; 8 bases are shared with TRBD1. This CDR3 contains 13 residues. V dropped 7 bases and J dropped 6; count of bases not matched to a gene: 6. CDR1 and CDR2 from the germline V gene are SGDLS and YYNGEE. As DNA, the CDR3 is TGTGCCAGCGGTGGGACAGGAGCTCAGCCCCAGCATTTT. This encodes CASGGTGAQPQHF.

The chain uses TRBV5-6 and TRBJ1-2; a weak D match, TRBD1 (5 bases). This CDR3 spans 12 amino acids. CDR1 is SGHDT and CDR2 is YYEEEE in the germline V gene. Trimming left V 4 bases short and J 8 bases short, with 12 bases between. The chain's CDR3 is CASSLDTWGYTF. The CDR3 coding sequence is TGTGCCAGCAGCCTGGACACATGGGGCTACACCTTC.

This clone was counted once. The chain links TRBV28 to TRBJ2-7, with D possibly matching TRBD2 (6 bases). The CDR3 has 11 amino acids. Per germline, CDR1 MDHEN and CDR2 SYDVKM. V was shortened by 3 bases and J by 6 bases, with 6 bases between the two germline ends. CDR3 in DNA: TGTGCCAGCAGTTTGGGGGGCGAGCAGTACTTC. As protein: CASSLGGEQYF.

Here the CDR3 reads CASSIDYAGTSEAFF. The CDR3 DNA is TGTGCCAGTAGTATAGACTATGCCGGGACGTCTGAAGCTTTCTTT. V and J are TRBV19 and TRBJ1-1; D is perhaps TRBD1 (5 bases). CDR1 LNHDA and CDR2 SQIVND come from the germline V gene (reference sequence). The V end was cut by 0 bases, the J end by 6 bases, with 14 bases between. The CDR3 is 15 residues long. Complete variable domain (other parts from reference TRBV19 and TRBJ1-1): DGGITQSPKYLFRKEGQNVTLSCEQNLNHDAMYWYRQDPGQGLRLIYYSQIVNDFQKGDIAEGYSVSREKKESFPLTVTSAQKNPTAFYLCASSIDYAGTSEAFFGQGTRLTVV.

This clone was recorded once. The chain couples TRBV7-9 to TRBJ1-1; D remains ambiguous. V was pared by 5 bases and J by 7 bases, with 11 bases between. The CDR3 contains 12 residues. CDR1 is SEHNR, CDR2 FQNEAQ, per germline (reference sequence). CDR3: CASSHATIEAFF. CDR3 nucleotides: TGTGCCAGCAGCCACGCGACGATTGAAGCTTTCTTT.

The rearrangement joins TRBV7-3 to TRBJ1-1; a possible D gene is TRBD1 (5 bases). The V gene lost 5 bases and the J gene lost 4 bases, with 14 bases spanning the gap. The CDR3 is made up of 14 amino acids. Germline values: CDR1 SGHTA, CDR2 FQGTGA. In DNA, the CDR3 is TGTGCCAGCAGCCCAGGGACCCGGGGCACTGAAGCTTTCTTT. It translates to CASSPGTRGTEAFF.